The 20 T cell receptor beta chains reported below all come from one sample, sequenced in a study of T cell responses to AZD1222 COVID-19 vaccine. TCRdb's copy holds only in-frame clones and misses some; the assay was immunoSEQ multiplex PCR. Among roughly 70,000 clones, 80% to 90% were seen once, and the ten largest hold about 6.5%. Sequencing was performed on peripheral blood, taken 28 days after the second AZD1222 dose. The receptors derive from an adult who received the AZD1222 COVID-19 vaccine.

The J gene is TRBJ1-1, the V gene TRBV18; D is uncertain. Germline-derived CDR1 and CDR2 are KGHSH and LQKENI. The CDR3 is made up of 13 amino acids. V shed 5 bases and J shed 8 bases, with 15 bases lying between them. The CDR3 DNA is TGTGCCAGCTCAGCGTCTGGACTGGCGGAAGCTTTCTTT. Its translation is CASSASGLAEAFF.

The table lists this clone with a few counts. The gene calls are TRBV10-3 and TRBJ2-6; D possibly uses TRBD1 or TRBD2 (5 bases each). The germline gives CDR1 ENHRY, CDR2 SYGVKD. The CDR3 covers 16 residues. V lost 4 bases and J lost 0, with 10 bases in between. CDR3 loop: CAISGGTLSGANVLTF. CDR3 DNA sequence: TGTGCCATCAGTGGGGGGACCCTCTCTGGGGCCAACGTCCTGACTTTC.

The chain has TRBV7-2 and TRBJ2-7, with 9 positions matching TRBD1. The CDR3 loop spans 14 amino acids. Trimming removed 4 bases from V and 0 bases from J; junction bases left unmatched: 1. Germline V gene data show CDR1 as SGHTA and CDR2 as FQGNSA. This chain's CDR3 is CASSWDRASYEQYF. For the CDR3, the DNA is TGTGCCAGCAGCTGGGACAGGGCCTCCTACGAGCAGTACTTC.

The chain carries TRBV4-2 and TRBJ1-2; D perhaps matches TRBD1 (5 bases). V was cut by 4 bases and J by 4 bases, with 16 bases left in between. The CDR3 extends over 15 amino acids. Germline V gene lookup returns CDR1 LGHNA and CDR2 YNFKEQ. The CDR3 DNA reads TGTGCCAGCAGCCCCCGGGGCGGCCTACGCTATGGCTACACCTTC. Its translation is CASSPRGGLRYGYTF.

This rearrangement joins TRBV18 to TRBJ1-4; 7 nucleotides agree with TRBD1. This CDR3 has 15 residues. CDR1 and CDR2 from the germline V gene are KGHSH and LQKENI. The trim removed 5 bases at V and 5 bases at J, leaving 8 bases unmatched. The CDR3 DNA sequence: TGTGCCAGCTCAATCGCCTCGACAGGGAATGAAAAACTGTTTTTT. Its protein is CASSIASTGNEKLFF.

This chain links TRBV20-1 with TRBJ1-2; D call uncertain. Per germline, CDR1 DFQATT and CDR2 SNEGSKA (reference sequence). The CDR3 spans 10 residues. V was shortened by 1 base and J by 8 bases, with 5 bases between the two germline ends. The CDR3 DNA follows: TGCAGTGCTAGAGTGGGGGGCTACACCTTC. Its translation: CSARVGGYTF.

The chain employs TRBV28 and TRBJ1-1; D unclear. V lost 6 bases, J lost 1 base, and 12 bases lay in between. This CDR3 has 14 residues. The germline V gene encodes CDR1 MDHEN and CDR2 SYDVKM. The DNA of the CDR3 is TGTGCCAGCAGGCGAACGGGGAGGAACACTGAAGCTTTCTTT. Protein product: CASRRTGRNTEAFF.

This clone was found a few times. The chain couples TRBV5-4 to TRBJ1-2; 11 positions agree with TRBD1. The CDR3 sequence is 14 residues long. V lost 3 bases to trimming and J lost 7 bases; unmatched junction nucleotides: 5. Germline V gives CDR1 SGHNT, CDR2 YYREEE (reference sequence). This CDR3 reads CASSSRTGGIGYTF. The CDR3 DNA is TGTGCCAGCAGCTCTCGGACAGGGGGCATTGGCTACACCTTC.

CDR3 in DNA: TGTGCCAGCAGCCGGACAGGGGACTCCACCGGGGAGCTGTTTTTT. It translates to CASSRTGDSTGELFF. This chain joins TRBV3-1 (or the pseudogene TRBV3-2) and TRBJ2-2, with 9 bases fitting TRBD1. This CDR3 has 15 amino acids. With V trimmed by 4 bases and J by 4 bases, 4 bases remained unmatched. Germline assignment: CDR1 LGHDT and CDR2 YNNKEL (reference sequence).

The genes are TRBV11-2 and TRBJ1-1; no definite D call. V was shortened by 1 base and J by 0 bases, with 12 bases between the two germline ends. From germline, CDR1 is SGHAT and CDR2 FQNNGV. This CDR3 has 16 amino acids. The CDR3 region has the DNA TGTGCCAGCAGCTTAGGGCTCGTACGGCTGAACACTGAAGCTTTCTTT. Protein product: CASSLGLVRLNTEAFF.

J is TRBJ2-2 and V is TRBV7-8; TRBD1 matches 11 bases. In germline, CDR1 is SGHVS, CDR2 FQNEAQ. With V trimmed by 5 bases and J by 7 bases, 3 bases remained unmatched. This CDR3 has 14 residues. CDR3 loop: CASSRDRGYGELFF. In nucleotides, the CDR3 is TGTGCCAGCAGCCGGGACAGGGGGTACGGGGAGCTGTTTTTT. The whole variable domain, filled in from reference TRBV7-8 and TRBJ2-2, reads GAGVSQSPRYKVAKRGQDVALRCDPISGHVSLFWYQQALGQGPEFLTYFQNEAQLDKSGLPSDRFFAERPEGSVSTLKIQRTQQEDSAVYLCASSRDRGYGELFFGEGSRLTVL.

This chain connects TRBV4-2 to TRBJ2-2; tentative D call: TRBD1 (5 bases). Trimming shortened V by 4 bases and J by 4 bases, and 13 bases separated the two germline ends. The CDR3 is 15 amino acids. Germline V gives CDR1 LGHNA, CDR2 YNFKEQ. CDR3: CASSPDRQITGELFF. CDR3 bases: TGTGCCAGCAGCCCCGACAGACAGATCACCGGGGAGCTGTTTTTT.

This chain uses TRBV7-9 with TRBJ2-3; TRBD1 or TRBD2 may be the D gene (5 bases each). This CDR3 has 18 residues. Per the germline V gene, CDR1 is SEHNR and CDR2 is FQNEAQ (reference sequence). V was pared by 5 bases and J by 5 bases, with 26 bases between. The CDR3 coding sequence is TGTGCCAGCAGCCCGACCTCTGGGGACCTAACGAGAGGAGATACGCAGTATTTT. This gives the protein CASSPTSGDLTRGDTQYF.

This clone has just a few counts. The gene calls are TRBV30 and TRBJ2-1, with a possible D match to TRBD2 (5 bases). Per the germline V gene, CDR1 is GTSNPN and CDR2 is SVGIG (reference sequence). V was clipped by 1 base and J by 4 bases, with 11 bases between them. There are 14 residues in the CDR3. The CDR3 coding sequence is TGTGCCTGGAGTGCCCTACTAGGGTACAATGAGCAGTTCTTC. This gives the protein CAWSALLGYNEQFF.

This chain joins TRBV3-1 (or the pseudogene TRBV3-2) and TRBJ2-2; D is tentatively TRBD1 or TRBD2 (5 bases each). Per germline, CDR1 LGHDT and CDR2 YNNKEL (reference sequence). Trimming took off 1 base at V and 3 bases at J, with 9 bases between the two ends. The CDR3 is 15 residues long. For the CDR3, the DNA is TGTGCCAGCAGCCAAGTTTTGGGGGACACCGGGGAGCTGTTTTTT. Translated, it gives CASSQVLGDTGELFF.

This chain joins TRBV9 and TRBJ2-2, with 15 bases fitting TRBD2. The CDR3 sequence is 19 residues long. V was clipped by 4 bases and J by 0 bases; unmatched bases: 7. The germline V gene encodes CDR1 SGDLS and CDR2 YYNGEE. CDR3 bases: TGTGCCAGCAGCACCCAGGGACTAGCGGGGGGACCGAACACCGGGGAGCTGTTTTTT. It specifies CASSTQGLAGGPNTGELFF.

This rearrangement joins TRBV10-3 to TRBJ1-1, with D uncertain. The CDR3 is made up of 13 amino acids. Germline CDR1 is ENHRY and CDR2 is SYGVKD. V lost 4 bases to trimming and J lost 2 bases, with 8 bases between them. This chain's CDR3 is CAISGSDNTEAFF. For the CDR3, the DNA is TGTGCCATCAGTGGCAGCGACAACACTGAAGCTTTCTTT.

The V gene is TRBV25-1, the J gene TRBJ1-6; 10 bases match TRBD1. The CDR3 is made up of 12 amino acids. V lost 8 bases to trimming and J lost 10 bases; unmatched junction nucleotides: 2. Per the germline V gene, CDR1 is MGHDK and CDR2 is SYGVNS. In DNA, the CDR3 is TGTGCCAGCCGGGACAGGGGATCACCCCTCCACTTT. It is translated as CASRDRGSPLHF.

The chain recombines TRBV4-3 with TRBJ2-2; D is unresolved. The V and J ends lost 0 bases and 6 bases respectively, with 14 bases between them. Germline CDR1 and CDR2: LGHNA and YSLEER. This CDR3 contains 16 residues. For the CDR3, the DNA is TGCGCCAGCAGCCAAGACCGGGTTAGCTTGGCCGGGGAGCTGTTTTTT. This gives the protein CASSQDRVSLAGELFF.

This chain uses TRBV10-3 with TRBJ1-3; D remains unclear. This CDR3 has 12 amino acids. Germline-derived CDR1 and CDR2 are ENHRY and SYGVKD. Trimming cost V 10 bases and J 0 bases, with 7 bases left between them. In DNA form, the CDR3 reads TGTGCCACCTTGCTCTCTGGAAACACCATATATTTT. Its protein is CATLLSGNTIYF.